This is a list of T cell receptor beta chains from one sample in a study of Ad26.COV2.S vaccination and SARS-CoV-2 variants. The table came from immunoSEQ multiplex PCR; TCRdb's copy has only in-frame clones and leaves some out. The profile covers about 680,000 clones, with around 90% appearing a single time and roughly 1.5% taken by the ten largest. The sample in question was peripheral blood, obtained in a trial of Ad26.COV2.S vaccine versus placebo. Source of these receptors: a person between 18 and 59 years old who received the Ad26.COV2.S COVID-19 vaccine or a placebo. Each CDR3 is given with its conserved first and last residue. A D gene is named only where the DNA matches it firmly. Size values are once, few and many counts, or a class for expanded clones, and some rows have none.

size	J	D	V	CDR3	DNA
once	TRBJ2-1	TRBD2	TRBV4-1	CASSQGLAAYNEQFF	TGCGCCAGCAGCCAAGGGCTAGCGGCCTACAATGAGCAGTTCTTC
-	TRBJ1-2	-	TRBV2	CASSTDHYGYTF	TGTGCCAGCAGTACGGACCACTATGGCTACACCTTC
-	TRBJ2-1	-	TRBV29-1	CSAVTGTQYNEQFF	TGCAGCGCCGTTACCGGGACCCAATACAATGAGCAGTTCTTC
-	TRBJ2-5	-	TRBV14	CASSLLRETQYF	TGTGCCAGCAGCCTGCTTCGAGAGACCCAGTACTTC
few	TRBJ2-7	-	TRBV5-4	CASSSGGTSYEQYF	TGTGCCAGCAGCAGTGGGGGTACCTCCTACGAGCAGTACTTC
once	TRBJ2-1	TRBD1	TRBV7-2	CASSLSGGQGPRNEQFF	TGTGCCAGCAGCTTAAGTGGGGGACAGGGGCCTAGAAATGAGCAGTTCTTC
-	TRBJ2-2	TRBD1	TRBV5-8	CASSLVDRGLSGELFF	TGTGCCAGCAGCTTGGTAGACAGGGGGCTATCCGGGGAGCTGTTTTTT
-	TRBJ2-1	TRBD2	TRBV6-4	CASSDWTSGGEQFF	TGTGCCAGCAGTGATTGGACTAGCGGGGGGGAGCAGTTCTTC
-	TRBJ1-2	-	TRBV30	CAWLHDSPAKGYTF	TGTGCCTGGTTACATGACAGTCCCGCTAAGGGCTACACCTTC
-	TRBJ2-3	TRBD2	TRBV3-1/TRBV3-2	CASSRDYLSTDTQYF	TGTGCCAGCAGCCGGGACTACCTTAGCACAGATACGCAGTATTTT
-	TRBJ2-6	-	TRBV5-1	CASSLAVRGPGANVLTF	TGCGCCAGCAGCTTGGCAGTCCGGGGGCCGGGGGCCAACGTCCTGACTTTC
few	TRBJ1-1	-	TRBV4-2	CASSQTAMNTEAFF	TGTGCCAGCAGCCAAACAGCCATGAACACTGAAGCTTTCTTT
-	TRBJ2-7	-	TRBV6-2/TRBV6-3	CASSVGQSYEQYF	TGTGCCAGCAGTGTCGGACAGTCCTACGAGCAGTACTTC
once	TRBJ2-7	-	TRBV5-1	CASRLAASFHEQYF	TGCGCCAGCAGGTTGGCAGCTAGCTTCCACGAGCAGTACTTC
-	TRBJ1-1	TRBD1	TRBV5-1	CASNPSGQGTEAFF	TGCGCCAGCAACCCTTCGGGACAGGGCACTGAAGCTTTCTTT
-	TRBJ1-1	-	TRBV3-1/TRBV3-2	CASSQDTMNTEAFF	TGTGCCAGCAGCCAAGACACCATGAACACTGAAGCTTTCTTT
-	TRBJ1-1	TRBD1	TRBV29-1	CSVDQQGAGGAFF	TGCAGCGTTGACCAACAGGGGGCAGGGGGAGCTTTCTTT
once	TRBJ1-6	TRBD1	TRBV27	CASRGTGDSPLHF	TGTGCCAGCAGGGGGACAGGAGATTCACCCCTCCACTTT
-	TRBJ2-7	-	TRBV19	CASSTSVAYEQYF	TGTGCCAGTAGTACGAGCGTAGCCTACGAGCAGTACTTC
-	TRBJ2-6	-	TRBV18	CASSPLGGQSYSGANVLTF	TGTGCCAGCTCACCACTCGGGGGACAGTCCTACTCTGGGGCCAACGTCCTGACTTTC
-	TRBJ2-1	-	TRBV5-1	CASSLVRTVSYNEQFF	TGCGCCAGCAGCTTGGTGAGGACAGTTTCTTACAATGAGCAGTTCTTC
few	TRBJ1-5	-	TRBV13	CASSLGLGAAQPQHF	TGTGCCAGCAGCTTAGGCCTTGGGGCGGCTCAGCCCCAGCATTTT
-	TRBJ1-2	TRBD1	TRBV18	CASSPDRAHYGYTF	TGTGCCAGCTCACCGGACAGGGCCCACTATGGCTACACCTTC
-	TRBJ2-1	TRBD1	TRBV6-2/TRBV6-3	CASSYGGQGAQEQFF	TGTGCCAGCAGTTACGGCGGACAGGGGGCCCAAGAGCAGTTCTTC
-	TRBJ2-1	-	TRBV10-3	CAISESGASSYNEQFF	TGTGCCATCAGTGAGTCGGGGGCAAGCTCCTACAATGAGCAGTTCTTC
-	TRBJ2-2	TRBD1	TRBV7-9	CASSPPGQDPNTGELFF	TGTGCCAGCAGCCCCCCGGGACAGGACCCGAACACCGGGGAGCTGTTTTTT
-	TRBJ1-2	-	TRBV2	CASSVGQGTYTF	TGTGCCAGCAGTGTGGGTCAGGGAACATACACCTTC
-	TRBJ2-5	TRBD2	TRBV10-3	CAISESGRESQTQYF	TGTGCCATCAGTGAGTCAGGGCGGGAGAGCCAGACCCAGTACTTC
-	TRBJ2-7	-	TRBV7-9	CASSFPPGLYEQYF	TGTGCCAGCAGCTTTCCCCCAGGACTCTACGAGCAGTACTTC
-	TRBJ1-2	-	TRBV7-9	CASSLDRVSPYGYTF	TGTGCCAGCAGCTTAGACCGGGTTAGTCCCTATGGCTACACCTTC
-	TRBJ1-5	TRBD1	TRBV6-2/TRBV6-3	CASSYSTGQGLEQPQHF	TGTGCCAGCAGTTACTCGACGGGACAGGGGCTAGAACAGCCCCAGCATTTT
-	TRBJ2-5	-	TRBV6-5	CASSYQGHRSETQYF	TGTGCCAGCAGTTACCAGGGACACAGATCGGAGACCCAGTACTTC
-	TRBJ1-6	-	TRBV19	CASSIDGGNSPLHF	TGTGCCAGTAGTATAGATGGCGGTAATTCACCCCTCCACTTT
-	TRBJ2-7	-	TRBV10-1	CASQPGSSYEQYF	TGCGCCAGCCAGCCGGGGAGCTCCTACGAGCAGTACTTC
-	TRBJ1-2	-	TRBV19	CASRFPGTSNYGYTF	TGTGCCAGTAGGTTTCCAGGGACCTCTAACTATGGCTACACCTTC
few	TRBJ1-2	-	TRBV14	CASSYSTGLNYGYTF	TGTGCCAGCAGCTATTCGACAGGTTTAAACTATGGCTACACCTTC
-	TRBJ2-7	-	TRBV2	CASRMGGRSYEQYF	TGTGCCAGCAGGATGGGGGGCAGATCCTACGAGCAGTACTTC
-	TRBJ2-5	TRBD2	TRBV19	CASRNGGAETQYF	TGTGCCAGTAGGAACGGGGGGGCAGAGACCCAGTACTTC
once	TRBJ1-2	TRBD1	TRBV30	CACTEGTGMSYGYTF	TGTGCCTGCACTGAAGGGACAGGGATGAGCTATGGCTACACCTTC
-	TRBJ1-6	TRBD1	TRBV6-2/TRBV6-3	CASSQSRTGLYNSPLHF	TGTGCCAGCAGTCAATCCCGGACAGGGCTATACAATTCACCCCTCCACTTT
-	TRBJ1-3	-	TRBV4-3	CASSQDPDSDSGNTIYF	TGCGCCAGCAGCCAAGATCCGGATTCGGACTCTGGAAACACCATATATTTT
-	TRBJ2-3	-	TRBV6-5	CASSLWGNTDTQYF	TGTGCCAGCAGTCTGTGGGGGAACACAGATACGCAGTATTTT
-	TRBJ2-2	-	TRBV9	CASSVRAVANTGELFF	TGTGCCAGCAGCGTAAGAGCGGTCGCGAACACCGGGGAGCTGTTTTTT
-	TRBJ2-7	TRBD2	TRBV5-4	CASSPGLAGGSSYEQYF	TGTGCCAGCAGCCCCGGACTAGCGGGAGGAAGCTCCTACGAGCAGTACTTC
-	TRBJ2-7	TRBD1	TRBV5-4	CASSQTGGDEQYF	TGTGCCAGCAGCCAGACAGGGGGTGACGAGCAGTACTTC
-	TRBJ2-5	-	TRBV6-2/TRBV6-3	CASSIPGPRKDQYF	TGTGCCAGCAGTATTCCGGGGCCGCGAAAGGACCAGTACTTC
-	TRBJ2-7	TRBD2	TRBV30	CAWSVLAGGYEQYF	TGTGCCTGGAGTGTACTAGCGGGAGGGTACGAGCAGTACTTC
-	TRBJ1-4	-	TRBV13	CASSQGLLLKNEKLFF	TGTGCCAGCAGCCAGGGTCTGCTACTTAAAAATGAAAAACTGTTTTTT
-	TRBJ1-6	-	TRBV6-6	CASSYDGGDNSPLHF	TGTGCCAGCAGTTATGATGGTGGGGATAATTCACCCCTCCACTTT
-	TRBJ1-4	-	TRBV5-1	CASSPDTGVFQNEKLFF	TGCGCCAGCAGCCCGGACACGGGGGTTTTTCAGAATGAAAAACTGTTTTTT
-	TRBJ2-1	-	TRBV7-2	CATARGENNEQFF	TGTGCCACCGCCCGTGGGGAAAACAATGAGCAGTTCTTC
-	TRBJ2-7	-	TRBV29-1	CSVEGLLASRWVEQYF	TGCAGCGTTGAGGGCCTCTTAGCGAGCCGTTGGGTGGAGCAGTACTTC
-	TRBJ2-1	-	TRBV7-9	CASSPSGSSYNEQFF	TGTGCCAGCAGCCCCTCAGGTAGCTCCTACAATGAGCAGTTCTTC
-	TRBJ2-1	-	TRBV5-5	CASSLGYGNNEQFF	TGTGCCAGCAGCTTGGGGTACGGGAACAATGAGCAGTTCTTC
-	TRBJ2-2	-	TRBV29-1	CSGYEAGELFF	TGCAGCGGGTACGAGGCCGGGGAGCTGTTTTTT
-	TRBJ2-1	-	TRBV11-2	CASSFGGYSYNEQFF	TGTGCCAGCAGCTTCGGCGGGTACTCCTACAATGAGCAGTTCTTC
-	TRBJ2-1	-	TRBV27	CASSSWGNEQFF	TGTGCCAGCAGTAGCTGGGGCAATGAGCAGTTCTTC